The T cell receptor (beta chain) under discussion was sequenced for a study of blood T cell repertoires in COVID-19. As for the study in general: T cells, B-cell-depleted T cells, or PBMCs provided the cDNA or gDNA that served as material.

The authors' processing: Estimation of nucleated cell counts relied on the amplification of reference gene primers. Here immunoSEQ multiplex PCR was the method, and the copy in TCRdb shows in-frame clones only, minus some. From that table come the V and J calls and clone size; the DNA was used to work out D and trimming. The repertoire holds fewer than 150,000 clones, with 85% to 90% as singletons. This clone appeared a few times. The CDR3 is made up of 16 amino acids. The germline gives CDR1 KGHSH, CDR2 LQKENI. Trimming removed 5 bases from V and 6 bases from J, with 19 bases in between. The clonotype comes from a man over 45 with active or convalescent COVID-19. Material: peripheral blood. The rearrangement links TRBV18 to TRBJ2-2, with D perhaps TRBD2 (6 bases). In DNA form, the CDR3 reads TGTGCCAGCTCAGCGACTAGGGCCGTACAAGCCGGGGAGCTGTTTTTT. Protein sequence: CASSATRAVQAGELFF.